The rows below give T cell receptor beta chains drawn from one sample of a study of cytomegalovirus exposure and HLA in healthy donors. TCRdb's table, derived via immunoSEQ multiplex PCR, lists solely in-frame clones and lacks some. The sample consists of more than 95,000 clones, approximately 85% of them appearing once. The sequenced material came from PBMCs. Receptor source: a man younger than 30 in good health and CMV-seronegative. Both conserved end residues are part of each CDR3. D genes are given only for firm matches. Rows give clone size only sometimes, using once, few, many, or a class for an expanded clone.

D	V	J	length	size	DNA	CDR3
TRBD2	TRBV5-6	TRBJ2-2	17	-	TGTGCCAGCAGCTTCGGACTAGCGGGGGGGGGCACCGGGGAGCTGTTTTTT	CASSFGLAGGGTGELFF
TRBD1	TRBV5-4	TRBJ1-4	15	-	TGTGCCAGCAGCAGACCGGGACAGGGAACGGAAAAACTGTTTTTT	CASSRPGQGTEKLFF
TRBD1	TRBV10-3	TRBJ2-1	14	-	TGTGCCATCAGCTTAACAGGGGGCATCGATGAGCAGTTCTTC	CAISLTGGIDEQFF
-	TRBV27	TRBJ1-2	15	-	TGTGCCAGCAGCTATTTAAACCGACAGGACTATGGCTACACCTTC	CASSYLNRQDYGYTF
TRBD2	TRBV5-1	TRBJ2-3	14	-	TGCGCCAGCAGCTTTAAGCGGGATGCAGATACGCAGTATTTT	CASSFKRDADTQYF
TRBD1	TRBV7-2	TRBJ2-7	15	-	TGTGCCAGCAGCTTAGAAAGAGGGGGCGGGTACGAGCAGTACTTC	CASSLERGGGYEQYF
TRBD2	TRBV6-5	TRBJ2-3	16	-	TGTGCCAGCAGTTACTCGAGTCTAGCGGGGGCAGATACGCAGTATTTT	CASSYSSLAGADTQYF
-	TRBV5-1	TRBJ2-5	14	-	TGCGCCAGCAGCCCCTGGGACAACCAAGAGACCCAGTACTTC	CASSPWDNQETQYF
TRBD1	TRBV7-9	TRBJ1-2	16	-	TGTGCCAGCAGGCGTTTGGGACAGGGGGCGATCTATGGCTACACCTTC	CASRRLGQGAIYGYTF
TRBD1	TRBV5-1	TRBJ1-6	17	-	TGCGCCAGCAGCTTGGATAGGGGGCAGTCCTATAATTCACCCCTCCACTTT	CASSLDRGQSYNSPLHF
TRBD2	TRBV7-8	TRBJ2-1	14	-	TGTGCCAGCAGCTTCAGGACTAGTCAATATGATCAGTTCTTC	CASSFRTSQYDQFF
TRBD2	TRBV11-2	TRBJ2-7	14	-	TGTGCCAGCAGCTATAGGACTAGCCACCTCGAGCAGTACTTC	CASSYRTSHLEQYF
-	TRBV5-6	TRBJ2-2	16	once	TGTGCCAGCAGCTTGGGACCCTGGGGAGACACCGGGGAGCTGTTTTTT	CASSLGPWGDTGELFF
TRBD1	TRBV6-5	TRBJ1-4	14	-	TGTGCCAGCAGTTACTCCGGGACAGCTGAAAAACTGTTTTTT	CASSYSGTAEKLFF
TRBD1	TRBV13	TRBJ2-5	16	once	TGTGCCAGCAGCCAGAGGGGGGCAGGGGGCGCCGAGACCCAGTACTTC	CASSQRGAGGAETQYF
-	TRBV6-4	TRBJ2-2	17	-	TGTGCCAGCAGTGACTCGCCTAGCTCGGCGAACACCGGGGAGCTGTTTTTT	CASSDSPSSANTGELFF
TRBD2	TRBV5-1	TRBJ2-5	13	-	TGCGCCAGCAGCCCGGGAGGGCAAGAGACCCAGTACTTC	CASSPGGQETQYF
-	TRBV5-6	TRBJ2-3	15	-	TGTGCCAGCAGCTTTGGGACACCGAAAGTGAATACGCAGTATTTT	CASSFGTPKVNTQYF
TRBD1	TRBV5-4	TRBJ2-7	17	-	TGTGCCAGCAGCCCGGGACAGGTTGGGATAAGCTCCTACGAGCAGTACTTC	CASSPGQVGISSYEQYF
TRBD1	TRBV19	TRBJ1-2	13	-	TGTGCCGGTTGGGACAGGTTGAAGGATGGCTACACCTTC	CAGWDRLKDGYTF
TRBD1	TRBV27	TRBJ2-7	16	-	TGTGCCAGCAGTTTATCTACTGGACAGGGGTTCCACGAGCAGTACTTC	CASSLSTGQGFHEQYF
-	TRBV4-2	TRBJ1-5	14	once	TGTGCCAGCAGCCATCCAGGGGGCAATCAGCCCCAGCATTTT	CASSHPGGNQPQHF